This paragraph reports one TCR beta chain. A junction end diverges from the germline sequence, so it may reflect a read error. The source of the sample is a study of T cells in Graves' hyperthyroidism and ophthalmopathy. TCR beta CDR3 regions were amplified from RNA transcripts. An initial round of RT-PCR targeting the TCR CDR3 relied on the HTBI primer set. TCRdb passed the multiplex PCR reads through MiXCR, listing each CDR3 protein once. The data contain 500,000 to 700,000 distinct CDR3 sequences, roughly a sixth of them singletons. The sequencing sample was made of blood. The sequence was obtained from a woman in her late teens or twenties with Graves' hyperthyroidism.

CDR3: CTSSLAVRGRSEQYF. DNA of the CDR3: TGTACCAGCAGCTTGGCTGTAAGGGGGCGCAGTGAGCAGTACTTC. The chain combines TRBV5-6 with TRBJ2-7; 7 bases line up with TRBD1. Germline V CDR1 and CDR2: SGHDT, YYEEEE. The CDR3 length is 15 residues.